The rows below give T cell receptor beta chains drawn from one sample of a study of T cell repertoires in cytomegalovirus infection. TCRdb independently ran MiXCR on the reads; one entry per CDR3 protein. The sample includes about 740,000 distinct CDR3 sequences, roughly 36% of them seen just once. Sequencing was done on a sample of PBMCs. These receptors all come from a human donor in good health (CMV status not recorded). Some clones in this sample may be carry-over from other donors' samples. CDR3s include the opening cysteine and the closing phenylalanine or tryptophan. A D gene is named only where the DNA matches it firmly. The size entry is marked missing in some rows and otherwise reads once, few, many or a size class.

>TRBJ1-1|TRBD1|many|TRBV7-9
CASTPSGGRTEAFF
TGTGCCAGCACCCCCTCAGGGGGCAGGACTGAAGCTTTCTTT
>TRBJ2-5|.|.|TRBV11-2
CASTQEQRQETQYF
TGTGCCAGCACCCAAGAACAGCGCCAAGAGACCCAGTACTTC
>TRBJ1-1|.|many|TRBV7-8
CASSPSRPNTEAFF
TGTGCCAGCAGCCCGAGTCGACCGAACACTGAAGCTTTCTTT
>TRBJ2-1|TRBD2|.|TRBV19
CASSTGLAGGVPSYNEQFF
TGTGCCAGTAGTACTGGACTAGCGGGAGGGGTGCCATCCTACAATGAGCAGTTCTTC
>TRBJ2-3|TRBD1|many|TRBV27
CASSDRGLADTQYF
TGTGCCAGCAGCGACAGGGGGCTCGCAGATACGCAGTATTTT
>TRBJ2-6|.|few|TRBV5-1
CATRVQSSGANVLTF
TGCGCCACCCGGGTCCAAAGCTCTGGGGCCAACGTCCTGACTTTC
>TRBJ1-2|.|.|TRBV7-9
CASSLGSEANYGYTF
TGTGCCAGCAGCTTAGGCAGCGAGGCTAACTATGGCTACACCTTC
>TRBJ1-5|.|many|TRBV7-8
CASSLRRVGQPQHF
TGTGCCAGCAGCTTACGCAGGGTGGGACAGCCCCAGCATTTT
>TRBJ1-1|TRBD1|.|TRBV19
CASSIVGQVNTEAFF
TGTGCCAGTAGTATAGTCGGACAGGTGAACACTGAAGCTTTCTTT
>TRBJ2-3|TRBD1|.|TRBV6-6
CASTQGQSDTDTQYF
TGTGCCAGCACTCAGGGACAGAGTGACACAGATACGCAGTATTTT
>TRBJ2-1|TRBD2|.|TRBV7-9
CASSSGTSGRPSPYNEQFF
TGTGCCAGCAGCTCCGGGACTAGCGGGAGGCCGTCTCCGTACAATGAGCAGTTCTTC
>TRBJ2-1|.|.|TRBV6-5
CASRTRADPRDEQFF
TGTGCCAGCCGCACCCGAGCGGACCCCAGGGATGAGCAGTTCTTC
>TRBJ1-2|TRBD1|.|TRBV27
CASSLGTAPYGYTF
TGTGCCAGCAGTTTAGGGACAGCACCATATGGCTACACCTTC
>TRBJ1-5|TRBD1|.|TRBV11-2
CASSAGQGRSQPQHF
TGTGCCAGCAGCGCCGGACAGGGCCGATCTCAGCCCCAGCATTTT